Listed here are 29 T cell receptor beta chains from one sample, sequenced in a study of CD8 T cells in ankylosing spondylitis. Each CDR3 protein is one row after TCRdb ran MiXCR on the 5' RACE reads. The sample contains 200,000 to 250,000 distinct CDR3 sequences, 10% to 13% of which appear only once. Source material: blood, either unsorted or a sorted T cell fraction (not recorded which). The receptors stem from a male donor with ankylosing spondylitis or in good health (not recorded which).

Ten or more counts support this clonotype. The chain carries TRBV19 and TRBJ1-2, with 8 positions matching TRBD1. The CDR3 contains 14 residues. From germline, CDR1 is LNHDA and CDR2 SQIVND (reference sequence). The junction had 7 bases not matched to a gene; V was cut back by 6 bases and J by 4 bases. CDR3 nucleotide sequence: TGTGCCAGTAGGCCGGACAGGGCCTCCTATGGCTACACCTTC. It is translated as CASRPDRASYGYTF. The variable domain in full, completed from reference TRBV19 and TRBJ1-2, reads DGGITQSPKYLFRKEGQNVTLSCEQNLNHDAMYWYRQDPGQGLRLIYYSQIVNDFQKGDIAEGYSVSREKKESFPLTVTSAQKNPTAFYLCASRPDRASYGYTFGSGTRLTVV.

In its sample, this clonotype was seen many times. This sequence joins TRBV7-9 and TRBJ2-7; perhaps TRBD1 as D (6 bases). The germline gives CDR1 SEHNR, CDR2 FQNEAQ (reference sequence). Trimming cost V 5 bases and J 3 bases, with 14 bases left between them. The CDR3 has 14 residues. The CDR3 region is CASSAGTNRYEQYF. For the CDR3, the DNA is TGTGCCAGCAGCGCCGGGACAAACCGCTACGAGCAGTACTTC. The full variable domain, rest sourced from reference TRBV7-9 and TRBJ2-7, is DTGVSQNPRHKITKRGQNVTFRCDPISEHNRLYWYRQTLGQGPEFLTYFQNEAQLEKSRLLSDRFSAERPKGSFSTLEIQRTEQGDSAMYLCASSAGTNRYEQYFGPGTRLTVT.

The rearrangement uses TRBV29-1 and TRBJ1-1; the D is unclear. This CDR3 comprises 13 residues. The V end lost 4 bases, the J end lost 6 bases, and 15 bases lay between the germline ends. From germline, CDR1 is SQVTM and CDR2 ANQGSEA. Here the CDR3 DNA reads TGCAGCGTTGTACCCGCAGGTAACTCTGAAGCTTTCTTT. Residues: CSVVPAGNSEAFF. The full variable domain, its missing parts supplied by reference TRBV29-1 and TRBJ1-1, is SAVISQKPSRDICQRGTSLTIQCQVDSQVTMMFWYRQQPGQSLTLIATANQGSEATYESGFVIDKFPISRPNLTFSTLTVSNMSPEDSSIYLCSVVPAGNSEAFFGQGTRLTVV.

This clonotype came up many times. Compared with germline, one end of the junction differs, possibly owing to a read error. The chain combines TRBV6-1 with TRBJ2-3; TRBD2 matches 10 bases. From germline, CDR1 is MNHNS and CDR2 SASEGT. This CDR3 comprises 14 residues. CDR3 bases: TGTGCCAGCACTGAACTAGCGGGACCAGATACGCAGTATTTT. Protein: CASTELAGPDTQYF.

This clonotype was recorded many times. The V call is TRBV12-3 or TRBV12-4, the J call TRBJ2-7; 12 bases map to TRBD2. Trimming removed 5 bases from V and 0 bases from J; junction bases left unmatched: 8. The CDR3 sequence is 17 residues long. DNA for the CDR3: TGTGCCAGCAGTCCACTAGGACTAGCGGGATACTCCTACGAGCAGTACTTC. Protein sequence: CASSPLGLAGYSYEQYF.

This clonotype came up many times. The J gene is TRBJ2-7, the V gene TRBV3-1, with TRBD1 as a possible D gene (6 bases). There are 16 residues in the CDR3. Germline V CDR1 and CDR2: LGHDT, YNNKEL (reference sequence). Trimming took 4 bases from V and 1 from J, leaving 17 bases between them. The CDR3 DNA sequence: TGTGCCAGCAGCCTACAAGGGGGTGGGAATTCCTACGAGCAGTACTTC. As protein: CASSLQGGGNSYEQYF.

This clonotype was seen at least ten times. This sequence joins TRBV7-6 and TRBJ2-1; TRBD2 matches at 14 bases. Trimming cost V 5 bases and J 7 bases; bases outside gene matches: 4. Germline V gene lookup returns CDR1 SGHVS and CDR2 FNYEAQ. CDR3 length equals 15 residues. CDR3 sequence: CASSAGTSGSNEQFF. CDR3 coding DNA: TGTGCCAGCAGCGCCGGGACTAGCGGGAGTAATGAGCAGTTCTTC. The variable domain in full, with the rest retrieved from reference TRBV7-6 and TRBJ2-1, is GAGVSQSPRYKVTKRGQDVALRCDPISGHVSLYWYRQALGQGPEFLTYFNYEAQQDKSGLPNDRFSAERPEGSISTLTIQRTEQRDSAMYRCASSAGTSGSNEQFFGPGTRLTVL.

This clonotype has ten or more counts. As DNA, the CDR3 is TGTGCCAGCAGCTTGGCACTCGGAAACACCATATATTTT. It specifies CASSLALGNTIYF. The chain recombines TRBV5-6 with TRBJ1-3, with D uncertain. Germline V gene data show CDR1 as SGHDT and CDR2 as YYEEEE. This CDR3 region has 13 residues. The V end lost 0 bases, the J end lost 4 bases, and 5 bases lay between the germline ends.

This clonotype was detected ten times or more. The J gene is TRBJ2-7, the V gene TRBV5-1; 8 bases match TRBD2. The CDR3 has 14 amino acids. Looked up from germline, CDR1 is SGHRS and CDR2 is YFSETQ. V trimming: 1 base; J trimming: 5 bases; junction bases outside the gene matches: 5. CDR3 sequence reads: CASSLPGGRDEQYF. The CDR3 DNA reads TGCGCCAGCAGCTTGCCGGGGGGGCGTGACGAGCAGTACTTC. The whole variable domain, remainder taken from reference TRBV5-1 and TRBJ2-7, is KAGVTQTPRYLIKTRGQQVTLSCSPISGHRSVSWYQQTPGQGLQFLFEYFSETQRNKGNFPGRFSGRQFSNSRSEMNVSTLELGDSALYLCASSLPGGRDEQYFGPGTRLTVT.

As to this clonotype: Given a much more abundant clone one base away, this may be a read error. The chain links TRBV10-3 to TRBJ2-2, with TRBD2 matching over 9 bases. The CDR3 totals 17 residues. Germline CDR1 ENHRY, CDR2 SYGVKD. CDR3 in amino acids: CAISDGPSGANTGEQFF. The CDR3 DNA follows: TGTGCCATCAGTGATGGGCCTAGCGGGGCGAACACCGGGGAGCAGTTTTTT.

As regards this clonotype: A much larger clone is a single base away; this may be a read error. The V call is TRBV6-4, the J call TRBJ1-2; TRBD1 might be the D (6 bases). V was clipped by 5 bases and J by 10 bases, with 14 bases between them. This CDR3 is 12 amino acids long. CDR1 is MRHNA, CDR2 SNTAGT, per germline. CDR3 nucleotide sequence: TGTGCCAGCAGTCACAAGGGGGGCGACTACACCTTC. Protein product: CASSHKGGDYTF.

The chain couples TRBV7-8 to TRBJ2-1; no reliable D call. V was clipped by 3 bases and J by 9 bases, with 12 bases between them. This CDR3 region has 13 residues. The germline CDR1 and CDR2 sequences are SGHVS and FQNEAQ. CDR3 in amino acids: CASSLDLNGEQFF. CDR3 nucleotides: TGTGCCAGCAGCTTGGACCTCAACGGTGAGCAGTTCTTC.

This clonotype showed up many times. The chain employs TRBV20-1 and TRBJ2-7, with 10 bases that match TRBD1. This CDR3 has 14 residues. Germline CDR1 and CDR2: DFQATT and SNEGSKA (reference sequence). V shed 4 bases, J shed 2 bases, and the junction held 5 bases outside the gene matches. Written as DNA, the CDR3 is TGCAGTGCTACCCGGGACAGGGGACCCTACGAGCAGTACTTC. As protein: CSATRDRGPYEQYF.

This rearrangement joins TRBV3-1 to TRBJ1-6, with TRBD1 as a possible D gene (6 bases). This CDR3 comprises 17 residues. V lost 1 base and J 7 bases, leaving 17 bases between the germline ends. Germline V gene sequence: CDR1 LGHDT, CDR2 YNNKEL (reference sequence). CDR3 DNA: TGTGCCAGCAGCCAAGCCGCGGCGGGGGGCGAGAATTCACCCCTCCACTTT. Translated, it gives CASSQAAAGGENSPLHF.

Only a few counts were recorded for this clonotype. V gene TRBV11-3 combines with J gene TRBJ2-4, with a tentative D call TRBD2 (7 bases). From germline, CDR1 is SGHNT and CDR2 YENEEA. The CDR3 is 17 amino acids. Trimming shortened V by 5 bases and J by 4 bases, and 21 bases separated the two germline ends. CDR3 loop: CASSRGGGGTAKNIQYF. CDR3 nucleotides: TGTGCCAGCAGCCGCGGAGGGGGGGGCACGGCGAAAAACATTCAGTACTTC. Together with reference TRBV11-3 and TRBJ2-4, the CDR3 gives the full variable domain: EAGVVQSPRYKIIEKKQPVAFWCNPISGHNTLYWYLQNLGQGPELLIRYENEEAVDDSQLPKDRFSAERLKGVDSTLKIQPAELGDSAVYLCASSRGGGGTAKNIQYFGAGTRLSVL.

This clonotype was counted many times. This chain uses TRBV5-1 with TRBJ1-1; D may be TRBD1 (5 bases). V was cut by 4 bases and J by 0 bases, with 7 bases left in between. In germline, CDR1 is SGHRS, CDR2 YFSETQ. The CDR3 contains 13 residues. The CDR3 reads CASSRTLNTEAFF. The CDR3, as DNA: TGCGCCAGCAGCCGGACATTGAACACTGAAGCTTTCTTT.

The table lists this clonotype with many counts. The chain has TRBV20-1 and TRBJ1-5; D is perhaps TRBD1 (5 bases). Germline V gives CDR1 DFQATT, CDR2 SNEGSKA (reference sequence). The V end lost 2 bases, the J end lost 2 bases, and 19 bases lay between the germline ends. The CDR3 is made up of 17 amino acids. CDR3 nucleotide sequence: TGCAGTGCTAGACCCACCTTGGGGCTTTCGGGCAATCAGCCCCAGCATTTT. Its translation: CSARPTLGLSGNQPQHF.

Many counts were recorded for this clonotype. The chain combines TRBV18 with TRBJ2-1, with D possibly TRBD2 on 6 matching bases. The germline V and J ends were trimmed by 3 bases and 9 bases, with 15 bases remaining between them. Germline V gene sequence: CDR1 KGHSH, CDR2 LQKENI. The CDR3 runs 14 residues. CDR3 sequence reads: CASSPGLGVGEQFF. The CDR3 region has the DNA TGTGCCAGCTCACCGGGACTTGGCGTGGGTGAGCAGTTCTTC.

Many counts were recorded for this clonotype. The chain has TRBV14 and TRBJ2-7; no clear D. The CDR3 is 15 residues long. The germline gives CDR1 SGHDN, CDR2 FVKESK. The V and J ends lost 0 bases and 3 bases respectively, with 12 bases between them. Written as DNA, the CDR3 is TGTGCCAGCAGCCAAGATCGGGCCTCCCGCTACGAGCAGTACTTC. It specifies CASSQDRASRYEQYF.

CDR3 coding DNA: TGTGCCAGCAGCCGGACAGGTCAGACAGATACGCAGTATTTT. Translated: CASSRTGQTDTQYF. The chain combines TRBV11-2 with TRBJ2-3; 7 nucleotides line up with TRBD1. Germline CDR1 is SGHAT and CDR2 is FQNNGV. CDR3 length: 14 residues. V lost 5 bases to trimming and J lost 3 bases; unmatched junction nucleotides: 5.

The CDR3 DNA reads as TGTGCCAGCAGTGACAGGAAGCGGGAGGTCGCCGGGGAGCTGTTTTTT. It encodes CASSDRKREVAGELFF. This chain connects TRBV2 to TRBJ2-2, with 9 bases lining up with TRBD2. CDR3 length: 16 amino acids. With V trimmed by 3 bases and J by 6 bases, 8 bases remained unmatched. The V gene's germline CDR1 is SNHLY and CDR2 FYNNEI.

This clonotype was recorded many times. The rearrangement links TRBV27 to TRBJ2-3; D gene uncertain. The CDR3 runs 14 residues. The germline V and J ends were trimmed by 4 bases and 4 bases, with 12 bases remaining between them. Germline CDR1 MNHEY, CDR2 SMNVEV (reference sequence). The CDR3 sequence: CASSYVMGADTQYF. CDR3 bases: TGTGCCAGCAGTTACGTGATGGGCGCAGATACGCAGTATTTT.

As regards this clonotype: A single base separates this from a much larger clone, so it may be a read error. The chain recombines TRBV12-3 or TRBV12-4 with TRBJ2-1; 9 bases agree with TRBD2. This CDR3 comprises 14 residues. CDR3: CTSSGLARDNEQFF. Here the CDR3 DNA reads TGTACCAGCAGTGGACTAGCGAGGGACAATGAGCAGTTCTTC.

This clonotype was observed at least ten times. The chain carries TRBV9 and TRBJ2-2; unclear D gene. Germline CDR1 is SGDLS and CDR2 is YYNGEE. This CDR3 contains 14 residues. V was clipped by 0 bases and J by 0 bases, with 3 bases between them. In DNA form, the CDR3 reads TGTGCCAGCAGCGTAGTATCGAACACCGGGGAGCTGTTTTTT. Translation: CASSVVSNTGELFF.

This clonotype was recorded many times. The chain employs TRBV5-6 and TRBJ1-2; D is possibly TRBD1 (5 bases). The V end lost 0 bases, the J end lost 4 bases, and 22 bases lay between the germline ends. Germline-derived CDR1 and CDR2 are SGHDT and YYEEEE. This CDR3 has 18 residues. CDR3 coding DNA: TGTGCCAGCAGCTTGGCCCCAGGACGTCCAGGGATTAGCTATGGCTACACCTTC. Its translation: CASSLAPGRPGISYGYTF.

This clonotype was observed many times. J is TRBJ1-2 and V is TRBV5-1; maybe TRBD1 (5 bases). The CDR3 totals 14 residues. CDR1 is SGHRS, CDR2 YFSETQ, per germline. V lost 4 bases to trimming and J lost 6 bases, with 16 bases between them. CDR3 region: CASSGSWGRDGYTF. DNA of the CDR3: TGCGCCAGCAGCGGTTCTTGGGGGAGGGATGGCTACACCTTC.

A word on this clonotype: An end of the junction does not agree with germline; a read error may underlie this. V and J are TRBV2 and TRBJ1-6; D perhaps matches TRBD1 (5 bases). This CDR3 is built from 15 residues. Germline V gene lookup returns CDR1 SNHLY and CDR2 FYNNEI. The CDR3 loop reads CASTEMGGSSSPLHF. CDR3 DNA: TGTGCCAGCACTGAAATGGGGGGTTCGAGCTCACCCCTCCACTTT.

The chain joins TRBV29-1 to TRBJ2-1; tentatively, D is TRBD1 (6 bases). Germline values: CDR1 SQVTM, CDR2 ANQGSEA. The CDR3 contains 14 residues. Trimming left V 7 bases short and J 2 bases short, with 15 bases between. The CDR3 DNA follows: TGCAGCGCCTCCTTCAGGGGTCCCTACAATGAGCAGTTCTTC. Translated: CSASFRGPYNEQFF.

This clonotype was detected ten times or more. The CDR3 DNA sequence: TGTGCCAGCAGTTACCGACGGGATTACGAGCAGTACTTC. It is translated as CASSYRRDYEQYF. The rearrangement links TRBV12-3 or TRBV12-4 to TRBJ2-7; perhaps TRBD2 as D (5 bases). This CDR3 contains 13 residues. The V end lost 4 bases, the J end lost 4 bases, and 11 bases lay between the germline ends.